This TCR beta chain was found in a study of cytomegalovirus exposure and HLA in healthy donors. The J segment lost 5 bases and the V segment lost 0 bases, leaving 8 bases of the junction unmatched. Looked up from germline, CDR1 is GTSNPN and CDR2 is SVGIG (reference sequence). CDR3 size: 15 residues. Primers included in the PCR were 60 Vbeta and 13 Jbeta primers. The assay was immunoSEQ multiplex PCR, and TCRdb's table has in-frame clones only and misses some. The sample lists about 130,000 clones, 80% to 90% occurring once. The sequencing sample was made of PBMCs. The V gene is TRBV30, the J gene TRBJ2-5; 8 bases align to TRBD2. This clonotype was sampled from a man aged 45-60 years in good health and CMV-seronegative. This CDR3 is CAWSVPAGVWETQYF. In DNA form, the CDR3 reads TGTGCCTGGAGTGTCCCAGCGGGGGTTTGGGAGACCCAGTACTTC.